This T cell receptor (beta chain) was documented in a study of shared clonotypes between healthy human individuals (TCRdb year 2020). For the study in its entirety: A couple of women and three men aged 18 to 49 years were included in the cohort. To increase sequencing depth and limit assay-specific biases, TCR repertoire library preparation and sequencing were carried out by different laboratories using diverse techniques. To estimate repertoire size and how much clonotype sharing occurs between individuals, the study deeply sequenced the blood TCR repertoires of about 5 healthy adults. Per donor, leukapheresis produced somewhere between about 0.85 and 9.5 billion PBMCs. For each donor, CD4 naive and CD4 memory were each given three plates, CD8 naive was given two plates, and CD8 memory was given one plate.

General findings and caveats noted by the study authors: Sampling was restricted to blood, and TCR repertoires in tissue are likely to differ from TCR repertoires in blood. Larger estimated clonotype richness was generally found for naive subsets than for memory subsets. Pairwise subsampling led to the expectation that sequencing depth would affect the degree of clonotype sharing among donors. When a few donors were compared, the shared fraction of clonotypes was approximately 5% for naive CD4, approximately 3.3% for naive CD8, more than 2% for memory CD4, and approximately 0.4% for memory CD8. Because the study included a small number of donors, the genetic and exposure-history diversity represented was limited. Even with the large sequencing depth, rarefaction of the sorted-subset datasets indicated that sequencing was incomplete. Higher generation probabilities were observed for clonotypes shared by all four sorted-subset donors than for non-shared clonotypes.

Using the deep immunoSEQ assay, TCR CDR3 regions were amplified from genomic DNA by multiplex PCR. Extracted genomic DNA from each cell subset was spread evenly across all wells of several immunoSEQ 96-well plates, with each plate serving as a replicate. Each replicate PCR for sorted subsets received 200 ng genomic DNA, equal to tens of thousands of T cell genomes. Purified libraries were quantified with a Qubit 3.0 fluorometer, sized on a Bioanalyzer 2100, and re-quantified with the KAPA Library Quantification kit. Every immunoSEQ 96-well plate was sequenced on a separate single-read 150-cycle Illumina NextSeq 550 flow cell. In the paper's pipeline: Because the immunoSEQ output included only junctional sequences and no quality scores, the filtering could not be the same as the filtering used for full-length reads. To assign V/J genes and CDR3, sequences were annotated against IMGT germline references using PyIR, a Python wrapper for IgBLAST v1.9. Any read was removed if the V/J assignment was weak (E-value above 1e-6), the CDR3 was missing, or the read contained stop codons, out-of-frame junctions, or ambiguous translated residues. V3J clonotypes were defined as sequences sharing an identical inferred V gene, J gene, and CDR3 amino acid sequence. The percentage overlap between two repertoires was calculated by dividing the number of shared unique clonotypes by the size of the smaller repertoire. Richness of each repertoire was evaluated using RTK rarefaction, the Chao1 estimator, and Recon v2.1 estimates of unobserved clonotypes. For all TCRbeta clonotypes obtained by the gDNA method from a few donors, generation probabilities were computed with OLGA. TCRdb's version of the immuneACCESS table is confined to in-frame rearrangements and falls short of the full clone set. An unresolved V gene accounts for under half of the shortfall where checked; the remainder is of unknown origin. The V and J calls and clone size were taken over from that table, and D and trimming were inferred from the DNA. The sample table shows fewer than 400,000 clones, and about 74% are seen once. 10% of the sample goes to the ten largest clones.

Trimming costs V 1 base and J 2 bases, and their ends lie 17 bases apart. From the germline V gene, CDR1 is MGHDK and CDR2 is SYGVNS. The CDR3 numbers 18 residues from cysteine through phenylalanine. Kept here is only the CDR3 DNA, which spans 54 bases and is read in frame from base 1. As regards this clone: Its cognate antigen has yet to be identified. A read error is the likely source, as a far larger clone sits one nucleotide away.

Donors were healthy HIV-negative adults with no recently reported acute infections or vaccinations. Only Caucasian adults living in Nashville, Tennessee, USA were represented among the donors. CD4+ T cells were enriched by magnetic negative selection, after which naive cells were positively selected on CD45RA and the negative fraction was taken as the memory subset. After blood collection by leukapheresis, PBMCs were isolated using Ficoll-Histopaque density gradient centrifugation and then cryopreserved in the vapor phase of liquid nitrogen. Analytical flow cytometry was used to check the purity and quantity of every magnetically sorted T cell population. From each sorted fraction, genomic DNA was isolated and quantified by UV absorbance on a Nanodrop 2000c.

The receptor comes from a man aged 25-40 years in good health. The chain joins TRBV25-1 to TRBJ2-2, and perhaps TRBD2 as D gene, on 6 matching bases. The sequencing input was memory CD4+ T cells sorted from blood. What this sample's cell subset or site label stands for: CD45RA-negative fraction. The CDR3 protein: CASSESPHGLSNTGELFF. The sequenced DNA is TGTGCCAGCAGTGAATCCCCCCACGGACTATCCAACACCGGGGAGCTGTTTTTT.